This T cell receptor beta chain is from a study of vaccination effects on CD4 cells after COVID-19. Between the trimmed V and J ends, which lost 4 bases and 0 bases, there was a span of 13 bases. Germline values: CDR1 SGHNT, CDR2 YYREEE (reference sequence). This CDR3 has 16 residues. Details on this clone: Its antigen is unidentified.

Some clones are missing from TCRdb's copy, which holds only in-frame ones; the method was immunoSEQ multiplex PCR. The data show about 43,000 clones, with around 80% seen just once and roughly a tenth held by the top ten. ViraFEST expansion of antigen-specific CD4+ T cells with viral peptide pools preceded sequencing. Following culture for approximately ten days, CD4+ T cells were isolated. Nucleocapsid antibodies were negative in the vaccine recipients, who had never had SARS-CoV-2 infection. This TCR derives from a human donor who received a COVID-19 vaccine. The sample was CD4+ T cells from PBMCs cultured with SARS-CoV-2 spike peptides, taken before COVID-19 vaccination. This chain uses TRBV5-4 with TRBJ2-2; tentative D call: TRBD2 (5 bases). CDR3: CASSPPGRANTGELFF. The CDR3 DNA reads TGTGCCAGCAGCCCGCCGGGGAGAGCGAACACCGGGGAGCTGTTTTTT.